This T cell receptor beta chain was recorded in a study of identical twins. General observations from the study: The study drew conclusions from cross-sectional statistical analysis, not from following the same donors. Among out-of-frame alpha sequences shared by twins, low generation probability occurred in excess. Fewer insertions characterized abundant cord blood beta clonotypes, whereas memory repertoires showed none.

This clonotype has ten or more counts. Its antigen is still unknown. Each cDNA held unique molecular identifiers, and template switching gave it a universal primer site. TCRdb recomputed calls from the 5' RACE reads with MiXCR, one row per CDR3 protein. The data contain around 570,000 distinct CDR3 sequences, 9% to 10% of them singletons. J was trimmed by 5 bases and V by 4 bases; bases with no gene match: 4. The CDR3 sequence is 12 residues long. Germline CDR1 reads SQVTM; CDR2 reads ANQGSEA. The same sample was also studied in work on yellow fever vaccine responses in identical twins.

The chain links TRBV29-1 to TRBJ2-7; 8 bases fit TRBD1. The TCR sequence derives from a woman aged 18-29 years in good health. The sample was PBMCs. CDR3 residues: CSVGQTGDEQYF. The CDR3 DNA sequence: TGCAGCGTTGGACAGACAGGGGACGAGCAGTACTTC.